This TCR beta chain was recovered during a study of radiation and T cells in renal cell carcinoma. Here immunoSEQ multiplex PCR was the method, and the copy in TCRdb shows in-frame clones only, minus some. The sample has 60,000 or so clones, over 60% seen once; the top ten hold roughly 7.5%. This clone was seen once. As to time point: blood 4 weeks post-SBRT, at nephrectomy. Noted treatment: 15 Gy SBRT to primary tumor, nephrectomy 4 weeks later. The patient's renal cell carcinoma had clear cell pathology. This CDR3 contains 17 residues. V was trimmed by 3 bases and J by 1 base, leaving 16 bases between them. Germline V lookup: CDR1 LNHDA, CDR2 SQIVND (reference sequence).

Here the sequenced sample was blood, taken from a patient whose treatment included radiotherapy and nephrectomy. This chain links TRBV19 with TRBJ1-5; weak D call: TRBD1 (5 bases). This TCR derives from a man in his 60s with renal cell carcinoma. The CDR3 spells CASSMEAGKQSNQPQHF. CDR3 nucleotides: TGTGCCAGTAGTATGGAAGCAGGGAAGCAGAGCAATCAGCCCCAGCATTTT. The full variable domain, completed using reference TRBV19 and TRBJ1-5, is DGGITQSPKYLFRKEGQNVTLSCEQNLNHDAMYWYRQDPGQGLRLIYYSQIVNDFQKGDIAEGYSVSREKKESFPLTVTSAQKNPTAFYLCASSMEAGKQSNQPQHFGDGTRLSIL.